A selection of T cell receptor beta chains follows, all from one sample in a study of tumor-infiltrating lymphocytes in primary liver carcinoma. MiXCR was run by TCRdb on the multiplex PCR reads, yielding one entry per CDR3 protein. The sample holds some 180,000 distinct CDR3 sequences, less than 65% seen once. The sequenced material came from peripheral blood. The receptors were gathered from a man aged 40-49 years with primary liver carcinoma and hepatitis B virus infection. Each CDR3 is given with its conserved first and last residue.

V gene	J gene	CDR3 protein
TRBV11-2	TRBJ2-2	CASSLGGANTGELFF
TRBV12-3/TRBV12-4	TRBJ2-7	CASSLAPNSAKEQYF
TRBV11-3	TRBJ2-1	CASSSTGGNEQFF
TRBV6-1	TRBJ1-1	CASSEVGQGEEAFF
TRBV29-1	TRBJ2-1	CSVIYGTSVNEQFF
TRBV12-3/TRBV12-4	TRBJ2-1	CASSEGSRGYNEQFF
TRBV11-2	TRBJ2-7	CASNHPPDSYEQYF
TRBV4-1	TRBJ2-2	CASSQDSWWGDGTGELFF
TRBV11-2	TRBJ1-4	CASSFTPGQGHEKLFF
TRBV11-2	TRBJ2-3	CASSSRDRDPDTQYF
TRBV6-5	TRBJ1-3	CASSYFYGGNTIYF
TRBV29-1	TRBJ2-2	CSVEITANTGELFF
TRBV7-8	TRBJ1-6	CASSLGAGGNSPLHF
TRBV29-1	TRBJ2-1	CSVERDEQFF
TRBV11-2	TRBJ2-7	CAISLGGYEQYF
TRBV11-3	TRBJ2-7	CVSSLGGTGEQYF
TRBV6-2/TRBV6-3	TRBJ1-2	CASSYPHPLSADGYTF
TRBV10-3	TRBJ2-1	CAISAGGFGNEQFF
TRBV11-2	TRBJ2-1	CASSDLSGRTYNEQFF
TRBV29-1	TRBJ1-2	CSVEILQSGSYGYTF
TRBV9	TRBJ2-1	CASSPAGGDEQFF
TRBV9	TRBJ2-1	CASSVYRDNEQFF
TRBV6-2/TRBV6-3	TRBJ2-1	CASSYPQRDSNEQFF
TRBV7-8	TRBJ2-1	CASSYGTHLGGEQFF